A selection of T cell receptor beta chains follows, all from one sample in a study of shared clonotypes between healthy human individuals. TCRdb's copy holds only in-frame clones and misses some; the assay was immunoSEQ multiplex PCR. The sample shows approximately 620,000 clones, approximately 97% of them seen only once. Material: naive CD4+ T cells sorted from blood. These receptors came from a woman in her twenties or thirties in good health. Both conserved end residues are part of each CDR3.

>TRBV29-1
CSVATTGGPGEQYF
>TRBV5-1
CASTSGTEKTQYF
>TRBV6-5
CASSPPGQYNEQFF
>TRBV10-3
CAISESGQGFWATNEKLFF
>TRBV19
CASSLGLGGNIQYF
>TRBV28
CASSLRGSGNSPLHF
>TRBV7-8
CASSPKSTGRIRQPQHF
>TRBV21-1
CASRLFIRVYNEQFF
>TRBV30
CAWSDRTSGRREQYF
>TRBV6-5
CASSPPGGRNTIYF
>TRBV9
CASSVGQTSGSGEQFF
>TRBV19
CASSIAGRGEQFF
>TRBV5-1
CASSLGASVYNEQFF
>TRBV7-8
CASSRLAGGPYEQYF
>TRBV6-5
CASRNYGPETQYF
>TRBV2
CASSGLAGVSYEQYF